This TCR beta chain was recorded in a study of patients and donors after allogeneic stem cell transplantation. In TCRdb, the RT-PCR reads were re-called with MiXCR into one record per CDR3 protein. The data hold 110,000 or so distinct CDR3 sequences, with roughly 37% observed a single time. The sample holds a few counts of this clonotype. The CDR3 length is 15 residues. Trimming cost V 2 bases and J 8 bases, with 15 bases left between them. Germline V gene data show CDR1 as MNHNY and CDR2 as SVGAGI (reference sequence). The chain employs TRBV6-6 and TRBJ1-4; D is unresolved. The material sequenced was blood, either unsorted or a sorted T cell fraction (not recorded which). This TCR derives from a human donor who was either an allogeneic HSCT recipient or a stem cell or donor lymphocyte infusion donor (not recorded which). It is not recorded whose cells these are; they may come from a transplant donor. CDR3 nucleotide sequence: TGTGCCAGCAGTTACCCTCGGCCGAAGAAGGAAAAACTGTTTTTT. This sequence encodes CASSYPRPKKEKLFF.